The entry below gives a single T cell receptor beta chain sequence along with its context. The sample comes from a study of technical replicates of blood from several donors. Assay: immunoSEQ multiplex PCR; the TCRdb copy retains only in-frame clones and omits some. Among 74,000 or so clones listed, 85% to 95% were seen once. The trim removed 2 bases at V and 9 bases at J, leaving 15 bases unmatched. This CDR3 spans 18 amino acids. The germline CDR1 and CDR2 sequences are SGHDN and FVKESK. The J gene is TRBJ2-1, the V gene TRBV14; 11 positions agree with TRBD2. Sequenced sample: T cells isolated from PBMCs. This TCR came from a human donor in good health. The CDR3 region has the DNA TGTGCCAGCAGCCAAACCACACTAACTAGCGGGAGAATCGGTGAGCAGTTCTTC. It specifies CASSQTTLTSGRIGEQFF.